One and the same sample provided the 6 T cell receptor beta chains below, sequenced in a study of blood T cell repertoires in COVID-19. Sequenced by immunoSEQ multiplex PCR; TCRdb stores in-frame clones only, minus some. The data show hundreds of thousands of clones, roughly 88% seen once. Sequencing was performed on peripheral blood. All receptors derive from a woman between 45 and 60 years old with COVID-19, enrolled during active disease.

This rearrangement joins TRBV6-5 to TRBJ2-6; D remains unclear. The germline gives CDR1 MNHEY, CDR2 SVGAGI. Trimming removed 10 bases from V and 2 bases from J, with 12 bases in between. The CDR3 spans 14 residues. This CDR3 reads CAILVSTGANVLTF. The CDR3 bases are TGTGCCATCTTAGTATCTACTGGGGCCAACGTCCTGACTTTC.

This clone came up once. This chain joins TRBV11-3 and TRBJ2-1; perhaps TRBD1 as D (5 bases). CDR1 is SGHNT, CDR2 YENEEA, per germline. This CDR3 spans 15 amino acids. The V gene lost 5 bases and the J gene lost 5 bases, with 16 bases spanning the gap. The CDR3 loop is CASSRGPPGHNEQFF. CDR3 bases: TGTGCCAGCAGCAGGGGTCCTCCGGGCCACAATGAGCAGTTCTTC.

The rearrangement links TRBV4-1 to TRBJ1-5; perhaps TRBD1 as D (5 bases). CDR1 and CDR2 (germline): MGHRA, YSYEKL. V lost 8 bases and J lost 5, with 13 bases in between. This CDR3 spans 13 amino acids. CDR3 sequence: CASARGEYQPQHF. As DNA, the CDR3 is TGCGCCAGCGCCCGGGGGGAGTATCAGCCCCAGCATTTT.

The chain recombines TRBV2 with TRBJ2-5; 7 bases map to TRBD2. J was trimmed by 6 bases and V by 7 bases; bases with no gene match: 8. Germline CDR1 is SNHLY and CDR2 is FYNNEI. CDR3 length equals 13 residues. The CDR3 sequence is CASTGWGGKTQYF. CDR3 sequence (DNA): TGTGCCAGCACCGGATGGGGGGGAAAGACCCAGTACTTC.

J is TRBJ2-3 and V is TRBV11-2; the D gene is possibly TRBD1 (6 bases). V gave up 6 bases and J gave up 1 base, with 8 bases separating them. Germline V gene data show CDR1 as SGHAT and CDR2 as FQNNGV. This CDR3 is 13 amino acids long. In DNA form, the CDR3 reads TGTGCCAGCAGGAGGACAGGCACAGATACGCAGTATTTT. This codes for CASRRTGTDTQYF.

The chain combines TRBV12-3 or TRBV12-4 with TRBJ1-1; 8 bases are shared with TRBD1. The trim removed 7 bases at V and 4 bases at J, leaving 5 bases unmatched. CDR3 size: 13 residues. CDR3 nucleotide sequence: TGTGCCAGCAATTTCAGGGGGCGCACTGAAGCTTTCTTT. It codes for CASNFRGRTEAFF.